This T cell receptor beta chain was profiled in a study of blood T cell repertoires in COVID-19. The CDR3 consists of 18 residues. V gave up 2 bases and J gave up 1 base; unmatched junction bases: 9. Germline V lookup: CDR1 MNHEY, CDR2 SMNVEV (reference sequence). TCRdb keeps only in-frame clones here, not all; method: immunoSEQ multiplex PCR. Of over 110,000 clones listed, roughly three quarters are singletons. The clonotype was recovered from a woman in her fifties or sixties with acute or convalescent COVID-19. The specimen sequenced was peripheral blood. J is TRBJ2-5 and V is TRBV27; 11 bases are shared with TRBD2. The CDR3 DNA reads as TGTGCCAGCAGTTTAAGGGTTAGCGGGAGGGCCCTCCAAGAGACCCAGTACTTC. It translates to CASSLRVSGRALQETQYF.